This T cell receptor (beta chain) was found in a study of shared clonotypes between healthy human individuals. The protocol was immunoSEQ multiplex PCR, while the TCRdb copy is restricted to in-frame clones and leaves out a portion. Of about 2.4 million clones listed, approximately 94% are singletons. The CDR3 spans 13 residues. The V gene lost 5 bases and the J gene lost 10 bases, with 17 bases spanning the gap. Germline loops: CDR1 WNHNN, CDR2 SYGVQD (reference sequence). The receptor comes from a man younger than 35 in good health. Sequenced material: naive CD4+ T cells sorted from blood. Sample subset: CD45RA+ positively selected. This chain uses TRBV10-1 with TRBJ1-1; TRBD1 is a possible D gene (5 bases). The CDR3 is CASSSGLTLRAFF. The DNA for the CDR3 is TGCGCCAGCAGTTCGGGACTGACCCTTCGAGCTTTCTTT.